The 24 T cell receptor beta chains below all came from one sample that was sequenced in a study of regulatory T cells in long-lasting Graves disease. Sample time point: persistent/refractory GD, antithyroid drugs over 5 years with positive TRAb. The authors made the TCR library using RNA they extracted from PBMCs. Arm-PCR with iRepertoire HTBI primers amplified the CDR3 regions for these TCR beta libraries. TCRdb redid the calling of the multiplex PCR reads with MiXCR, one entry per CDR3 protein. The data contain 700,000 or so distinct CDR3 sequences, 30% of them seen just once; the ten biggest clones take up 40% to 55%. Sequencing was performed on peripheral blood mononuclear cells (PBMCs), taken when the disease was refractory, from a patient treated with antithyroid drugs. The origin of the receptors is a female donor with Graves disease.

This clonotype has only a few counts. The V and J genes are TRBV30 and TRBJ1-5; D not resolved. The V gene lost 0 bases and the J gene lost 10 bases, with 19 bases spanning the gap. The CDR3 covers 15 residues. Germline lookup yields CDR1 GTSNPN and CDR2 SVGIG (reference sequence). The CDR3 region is CAWSVSASIGGPQHF. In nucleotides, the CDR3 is TGTGCCTGGAGTGTATCCGCCTCGATAGGTGGACCCCAGCATTTT.

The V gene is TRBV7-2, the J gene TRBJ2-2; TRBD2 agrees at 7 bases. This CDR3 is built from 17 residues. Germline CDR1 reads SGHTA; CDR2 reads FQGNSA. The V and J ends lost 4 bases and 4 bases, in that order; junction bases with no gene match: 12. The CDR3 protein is CASSSTPRTSLTGELFF. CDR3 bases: TGTGCCAGCAGCTCAACACCCAGGACTAGTCTCACCGGGGAGCTGTTTTTT.

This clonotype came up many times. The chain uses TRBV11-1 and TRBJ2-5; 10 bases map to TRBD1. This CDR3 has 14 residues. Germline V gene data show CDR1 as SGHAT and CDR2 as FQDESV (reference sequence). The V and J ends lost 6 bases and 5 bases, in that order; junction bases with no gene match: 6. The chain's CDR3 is CASRTGQGVETQYF. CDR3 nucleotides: TGTGCCAGCAGAACTGGACAGGGGGTGGAGACCCAGTACTTC. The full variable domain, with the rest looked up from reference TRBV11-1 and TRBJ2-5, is EAEVAQSPRYKITEKSQAVAFWCDPISGHATLYWYRQILGQGPELLVQFQDESVVDDSQLPKDRFSAERLKGVDSTLKIQPAELGDSAMYLCASRTGQGVETQYFGPGTRLLVL.

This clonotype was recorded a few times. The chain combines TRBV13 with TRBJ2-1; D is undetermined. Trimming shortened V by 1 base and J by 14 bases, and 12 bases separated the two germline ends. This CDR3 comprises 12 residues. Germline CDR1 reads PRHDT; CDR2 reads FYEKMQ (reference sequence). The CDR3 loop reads CASSLVGGLKFF. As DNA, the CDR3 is TGTGCCAGCAGCTTAGTCGGCGGTTTGAAGTTCTTC.

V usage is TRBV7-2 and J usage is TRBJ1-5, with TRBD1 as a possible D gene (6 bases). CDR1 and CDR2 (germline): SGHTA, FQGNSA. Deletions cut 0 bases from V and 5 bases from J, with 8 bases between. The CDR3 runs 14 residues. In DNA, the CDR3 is TGTGCCAGCAGCTTAGCGCCAGGGGATCAGCCCCAGCATTTT. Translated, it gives CASSLAPGDQPQHF.

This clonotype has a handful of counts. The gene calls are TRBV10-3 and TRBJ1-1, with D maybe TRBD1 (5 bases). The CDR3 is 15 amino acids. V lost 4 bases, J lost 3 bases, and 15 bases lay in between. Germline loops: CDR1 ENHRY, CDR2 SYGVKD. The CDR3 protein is CAISGAGREDTEAFF. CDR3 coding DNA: TGTGCCATCAGTGGGGCGGGGCGGGAGGACACTGAAGCTTTCTTT.

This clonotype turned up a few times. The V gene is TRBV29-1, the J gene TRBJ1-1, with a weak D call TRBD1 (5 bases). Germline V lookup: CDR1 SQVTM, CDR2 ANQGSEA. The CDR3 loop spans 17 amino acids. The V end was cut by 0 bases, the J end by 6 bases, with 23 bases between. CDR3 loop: CSVEDPAGDDRRPEAFF. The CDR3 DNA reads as TGCAGCGTTGAAGACCCCGCGGGGGACGATCGTCGCCCTGAAGCTTTCTTT.

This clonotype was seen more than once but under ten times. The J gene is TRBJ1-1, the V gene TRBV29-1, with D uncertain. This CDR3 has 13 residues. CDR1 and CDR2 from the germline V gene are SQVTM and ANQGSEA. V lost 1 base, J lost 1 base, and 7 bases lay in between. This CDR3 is CSVEVGSNTEAFF. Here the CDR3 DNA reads TGCAGCGTTGAAGTGGGGTCGAACACTGAAGCTTTCTTT.

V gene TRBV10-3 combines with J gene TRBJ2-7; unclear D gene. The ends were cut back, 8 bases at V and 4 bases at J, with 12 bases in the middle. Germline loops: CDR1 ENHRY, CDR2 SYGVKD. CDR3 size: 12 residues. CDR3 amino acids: CAIAKRSYEQYF. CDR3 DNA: TGTGCCATCGCGAAGAGGTCTTACGAGCAGTACTTC.

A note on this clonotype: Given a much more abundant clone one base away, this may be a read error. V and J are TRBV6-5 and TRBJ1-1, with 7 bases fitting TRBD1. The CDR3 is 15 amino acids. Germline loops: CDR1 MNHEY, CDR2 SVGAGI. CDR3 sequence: CASSSRQGGNTGAFF. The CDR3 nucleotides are TGTGCCAGCAGTTCCAGACAGGGAGGCAACACTGGAGCTTTCTTT.

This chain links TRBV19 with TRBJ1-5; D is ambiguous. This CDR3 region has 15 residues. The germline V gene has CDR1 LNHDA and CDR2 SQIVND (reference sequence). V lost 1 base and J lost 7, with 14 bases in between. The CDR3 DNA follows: TGTGCCAGTAGTATAGCCAACCCCCCGAACCAGCCCCAGCATTTT. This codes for CASSIANPPNQPQHF.

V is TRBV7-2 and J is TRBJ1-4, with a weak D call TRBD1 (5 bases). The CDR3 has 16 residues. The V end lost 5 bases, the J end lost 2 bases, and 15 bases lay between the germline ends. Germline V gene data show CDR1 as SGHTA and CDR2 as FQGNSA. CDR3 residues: CASSGGPKETNEKLFF. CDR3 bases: TGTGCCAGCAGCGGGGGACCCAAAGAGACTAATGAAAAACTGTTTTTT.

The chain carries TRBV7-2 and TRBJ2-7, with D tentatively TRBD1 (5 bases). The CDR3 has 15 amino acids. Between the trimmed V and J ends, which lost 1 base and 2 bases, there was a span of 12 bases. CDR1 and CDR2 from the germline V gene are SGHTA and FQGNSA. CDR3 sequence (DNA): TGTGCCAGCAGCTTAGTCCGGCAGGGAACCTACGAGCAGTACTTC. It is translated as CASSLVRQGTYEQYF.

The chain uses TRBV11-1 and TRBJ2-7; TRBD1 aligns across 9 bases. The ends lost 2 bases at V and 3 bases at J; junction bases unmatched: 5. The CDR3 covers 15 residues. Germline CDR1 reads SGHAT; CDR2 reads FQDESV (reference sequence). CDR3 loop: CASSLSDRGVYEQYF. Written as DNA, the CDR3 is TGTGCCAGCAGCTTAAGCGACAGGGGGGTCTACGAGCAGTACTTC.

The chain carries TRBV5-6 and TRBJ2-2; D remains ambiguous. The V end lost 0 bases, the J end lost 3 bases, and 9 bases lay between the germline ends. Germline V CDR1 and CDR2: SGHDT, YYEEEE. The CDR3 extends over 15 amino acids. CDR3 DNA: TGTGCCAGCAGCTTGGAAGGAAGGGACACCGGGGAGCTGTTTTTT. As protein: CASSLEGRDTGELFF.

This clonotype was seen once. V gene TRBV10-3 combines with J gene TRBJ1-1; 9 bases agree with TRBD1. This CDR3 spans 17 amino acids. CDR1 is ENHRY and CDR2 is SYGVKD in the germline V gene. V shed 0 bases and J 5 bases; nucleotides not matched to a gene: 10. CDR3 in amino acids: CAISESPNRGRRTEAFF. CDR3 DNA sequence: TGTGCCATCAGTGAGTCCCCGAACAGGGGGCGACGGACTGAAGCTTTCTTT.

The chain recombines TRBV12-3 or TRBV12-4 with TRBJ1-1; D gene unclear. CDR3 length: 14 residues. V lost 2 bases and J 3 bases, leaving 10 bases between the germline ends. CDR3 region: CASSLYRMDTEAFF. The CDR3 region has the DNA TGTGCCAGCAGTTTATACCGGATGGACACTGAAGCTTTCTTT.

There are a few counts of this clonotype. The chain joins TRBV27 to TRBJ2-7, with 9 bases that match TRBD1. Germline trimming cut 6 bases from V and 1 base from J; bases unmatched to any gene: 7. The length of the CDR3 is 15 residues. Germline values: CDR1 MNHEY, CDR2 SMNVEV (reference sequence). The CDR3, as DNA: TGTGCCAGCAGGCTTCCAGGACAGGGGTCCTACGAGCAGTACTTC. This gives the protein CASRLPGQGSYEQYF.

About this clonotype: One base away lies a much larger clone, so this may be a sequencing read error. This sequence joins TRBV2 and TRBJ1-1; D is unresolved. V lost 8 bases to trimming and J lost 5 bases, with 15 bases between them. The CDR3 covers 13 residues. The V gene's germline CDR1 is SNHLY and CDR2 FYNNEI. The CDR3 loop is CASSAVMRTEAFF. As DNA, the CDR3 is TGTGCCAGCTCGGCCGTTATGCGGACTGAAGCTTTCTTT.

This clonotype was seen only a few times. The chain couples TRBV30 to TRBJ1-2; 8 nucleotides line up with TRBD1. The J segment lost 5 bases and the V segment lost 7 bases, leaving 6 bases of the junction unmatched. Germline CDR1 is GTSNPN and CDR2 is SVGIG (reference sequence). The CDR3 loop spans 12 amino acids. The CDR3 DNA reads TGTGCCTTCGACAGGGGTAATTATGGCTACACCTTC. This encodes CAFDRGNYGYTF.

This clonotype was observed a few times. The CDR3, as DNA: TGTGCCAGCAGCTCACGGACGAGCTATGGCTACACCTTC. It translates to CASSSRTSYGYTF. The gene calls are TRBV3-1 and TRBJ1-2, with D uncertain. The CDR3 is 13 amino acids. From germline, CDR1 is LGHDT and CDR2 YNNKEL (reference sequence). Deletions cut 5 bases from V and 4 bases from J, with 11 bases between.

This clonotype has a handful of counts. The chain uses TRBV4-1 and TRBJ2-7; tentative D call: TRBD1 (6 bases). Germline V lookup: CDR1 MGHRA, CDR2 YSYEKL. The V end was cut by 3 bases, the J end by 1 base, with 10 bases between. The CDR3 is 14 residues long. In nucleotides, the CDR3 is TGCGCCAGCAGCCAGCAGGGGCGATCCTACGAGCAGTACTTC. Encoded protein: CASSQQGRSYEQYF.

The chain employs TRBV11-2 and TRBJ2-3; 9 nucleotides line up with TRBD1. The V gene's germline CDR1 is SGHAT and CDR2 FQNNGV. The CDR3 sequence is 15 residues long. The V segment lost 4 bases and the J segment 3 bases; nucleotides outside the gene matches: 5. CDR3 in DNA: TGTGCCAGCAGCTCCCCGGGACAGGGTACAGATACGCAGTATTTT. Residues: CASSSPGQGTDTQYF.

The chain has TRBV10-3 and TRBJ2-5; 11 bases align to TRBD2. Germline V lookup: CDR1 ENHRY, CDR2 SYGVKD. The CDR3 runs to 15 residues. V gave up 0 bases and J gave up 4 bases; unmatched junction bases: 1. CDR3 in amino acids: CAISESTSGVETQYF. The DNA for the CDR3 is TGTGCCATCAGTGAGTCGACTAGCGGGGTAGAGACCCAGTACTTC.